This is a list of T cell receptor beta chains from one sample in a study of early T cells in non-severe SARS-CoV-2 infection. A single record per CDR3 protein comes from TCRdb applying MiXCR to the 5' RACE reads. This sample has about 39,000 distinct CDR3 sequences, with 4.5% to 7% found just once. Sequenced here: whole blood, sampled at baseline. The receptor source for this set is an adult who was a healthcare worker with PCR-confirmed SARS-CoV-2 infection or an uninfected control (not recorded which). Both conserved end residues are part of each CDR3. The order of the fields is V gene, J gene, D gene, clone size, CDR3 protein, CDR3 DNA. The D gene is left open where the match is weak. Clone size appears in some rows only: once, few, many, or a class for an expanded clone.

TRBV6-1,TRBJ2-1,TRBD2,many,CASLIAGGRNEQFF,TGTGCCAGTCTGATAGCGGGGGGGCGCAATGAGCAGTTCTTC
TRBV5-5,TRBJ2-7,TRBD1,.,CASSSTGVSYEQYF,TGTGCCAGCAGCTCCACAGGGGTATCCTACGAGCAGTACTTC
TRBV24-1,TRBJ1-5,.,many,CATSEGGSGPQHF,TGTGCCACCAGCGAAGGGGGTTCAGGGCCCCAGCATTTT
TRBV2,TRBJ2-7,.,many,CASGLTISGEQYF,TGTGCCAGCGGCCTCACGATCAGTGGCGAGCAGTACTTC
TRBV12-3/TRBV12-4,TRBJ2-1,TRBD1,many,CASRMTGTYNEQFF,TGTGCCAGCAGAATGACAGGGACCTACAATGAGCAGTTCTTC
TRBV7-9,TRBJ1-1,.,many,CASSLGGRAEAFF,TGTGCCAGCAGCTTAGGGGGTCGGGCTGAAGCTTTCTTT
TRBV7-6,TRBJ1-4,.,many,CASSLPHEKLFF,TGTGCCAGCAGCCTACCGCATGAAAAACTGTTTTTT
TRBV6-5,TRBJ1-2,TRBD1,many,CASSPGGHGYTF,TGTGCCAGCAGTCCAGGGGGCCATGGCTACACCTTC
TRBV6-6,TRBJ2-7,.,.,CASSVVREQYF,TGTGCCAGCAGTGTGGTTCGCGAGCAGTACTTC
TRBV7-6,TRBJ1-2,TRBD1,many,CASTPRAGGDGYTF,TGTGCCAGCACCCCGAGGGCAGGGGGCGATGGCTACACCTTC
TRBV5-1,TRBJ2-5,.,.,CTSSSGAGETQYF,TGCACCAGCAGCTCCGGGGCCGGGGAGACCCAGTACTTC
TRBV24-1,TRBJ2-1,.,many,CATSDLSSDTYNEQFF,TGTGCCACCAGTGATTTAAGTAGCGATACCTACAATGAGCAGTTCTTC
TRBV6-5,TRBJ2-2,.,few,CASSPSSRGDGELFF,TGTGCCAGCAGTCCGAGTAGTAGGGGCGACGGGGAGCTGTTTTTT
TRBV4-1,TRBJ2-6,.,.,CASSLPGANVLTF,TGCGCCAGCAGCCTCCCTGGGGCCAACGTCCTGACTTTC
TRBV30,TRBJ2-3,.,many,CAWSTQGADTQYF,TGTGCCTGGAGTACCCAGGGAGCAGATACGCAGTATTTT
TRBV14,TRBJ2-1,.,many,CASRDFYYNEQFF,TGTGCCAGCCGGGACTTTTACTACAATGAGCAGTTCTTC
TRBV11-2,TRBJ2-2,.,many,CASSLGLAKNTGELFF,TGTGCCAGCAGCTTAGGATTGGCCAAGAACACCGGGGAGCTGTTTTTT
TRBV6-2/TRBV6-3,TRBJ2-4,.,many,CASSYQARDSLAKNIQYF,TGTGCCAGCAGTTATCAAGCTAGGGACTCCCTAGCCAAAAACATTCAGTACTTC
TRBV7-2,TRBJ2-3,.,many,CASSPALKGRNTQYF,TGTGCCAGCAGCCCCGCCTTGAAGGGTAGAAATACGCAGTATTTT
TRBV7-9,TRBJ1-1,.,few,CASSHFPGGTEAFF,TGTGCCAGCAGTCACTTCCCCGGCGGCACTGAAGCTTTCTTT
TRBV7-6,TRBJ2-7,.,.,CASSLRAPGSQPYEQYF,TGTGCCAGCAGCTTAAGGGCCCCGGGGAGCCAGCCCTACGAGCAGTACTTC
TRBV9,TRBJ1-3,TRBD1,many,CASSPRTGSNPGNTIYF,TGTGCCAGCAGCCCCCGGACAGGGAGTAACCCTGGAAACACCATATATTTT
TRBV25-1,TRBJ2-3,TRBD2,.,CASSDPGRGRSDTQYF,TGTGCCAGCAGTGACCCTGGACGCGGGAGATCAGATACGCAGTATTTT
TRBV27,TRBJ2-2,TRBD2,many,CASNLLAGGTGELFF,TGTGCCAGCAACTTACTAGCGGGAGGAACCGGGGAGCTGTTTTTT
TRBV2,TRBJ2-2,TRBD1,many,CASRGQGAGELFF,TGTGCCAGCAGGGGACAGGGGGCCGGGGAGCTGTTTTTT
TRBV4-3,TRBJ1-4,.,.,CASSQDRGIGLFF,TGCGCCAGCAGCCAAGATAGGGGTATTGGACTGTTTTTT
TRBV20-1,TRBJ2-3,TRBD2,.,CSARTLAGGRGTQYF,TGCAGTGCTAGGACCCTAGCGGGGGGGCGGGGTACGCAGTATTTT
TRBV11-3,TRBJ2-2,.,many,CASSSVPGELFF,TGTGCCAGCAGCTCGGTACCCGGGGAGCTGTTTTTT
TRBV7-6,TRBJ2-1,.,many,CASSLGAGNEQFF,TGTGCCAGCAGCTTAGGAGCCGGCAATGAGCAGTTCTTC
TRBV12-5,TRBJ2-7,TRBD2,many,CASGKGLAGSQVYEQYF,TGTGCTAGTGGTAAGGGACTAGCGGGGTCTCAGGTCTACGAGCAGTACTTC
TRBV5-5,TRBJ1-6,.,many,CASSLNVAAYNSPLHF,TGTGCCAGCAGCTTAAATGTGGCCGCCTATAATTCACCCCTCCACTTT
TRBV19,TRBJ2-5,TRBD2,many,CASSRLAGEETQYF,TGTGCCAGTAGCCGACTAGCGGGAGAAGAGACCCAGTACTTC
TRBV27,TRBJ2-3,TRBD2,many,CASSPWTSGVDTQYF,TGTGCCAGCAGTCCGTGGACTAGCGGAGTAGATACGCAGTATTTT
TRBV19,TRBJ2-1,.,many,CASSIVSGNNEQFF,TGTGCCAGTAGTATCGTTAGCGGTAACAATGAGCAGTTCTTC
TRBV6-6,TRBJ1-1,.,few,CASSPRDIHTEAFF,TGTGCCAGCAGTCCACGGGACATTCACACTGAAGCTTTCTTT
TRBV20-1,TRBJ1-5,.,many,CSARAQGGNQPQHF,TGCAGTGCTAGGGCACAGGGTGGCAATCAGCCCCAGCATTTT
TRBV12-5,TRBJ2-1,.,many,CASGLAQVWGRPDSSNYNEQFF,TGTGCTAGTGGTTTGGCCCAAGTTTGGGGTAGGCCAGACTCTAGCAACTACAATGAGCAGTTCTTC